The 24 T cell receptor beta chains below all came from one sample that was sequenced in a study of shared clonotypes between healthy human individuals. Assay used: immunoSEQ multiplex PCR; TCRdb lists only in-frame clones, some missing. The table shows about 1.1 million clones, with approximately 78% occurring only once. The source material was memory CD4+ T cells from PBMCs. Specified subset: CD45RA-negative fraction. Receptors originate from a man aged 18 to 29 in good health. Some clones in this sample may be carry-over from other donors' samples.

This clone was picked up a small number of times. The chain carries TRBV7-9 and TRBJ1-2; D not resolved. Germline-derived CDR1 and CDR2 are SEHNR and FQNEAQ (reference sequence). The CDR3 covers 14 residues. The V gene lost 0 bases and the J gene lost 3 bases, with 8 bases spanning the gap. CDR3 residues: CASSLASWYYGYTF. CDR3 nucleotides: TGTGCCAGCAGCTTAGCGTCCTGGTACTATGGCTACACCTTC. The full variable domain, completed using reference TRBV7-9 and TRBJ1-2, is DTGVSQNPRHKITKRGQNVTFRCDPISEHNRLYWYRQTLGQGPEFLTYFQNEAQLEKSRLLSDRFSAERPKGSFSTLEIQRTEQGDSAMYLCASSLASWYYGYTFGSGTRLTVV.

The genes are TRBV5-4 and TRBJ2-3; no clear D. CDR1 SGHNT and CDR2 YYREEE come from the germline V gene (reference sequence). CDR3 size: 14 residues. The V end lost 3 bases, the J end lost 0 bases, and 8 bases lay between the germline ends. CDR3 coding DNA: TGTGCCAGCAGCTATAAAGCTAGCACAGATACGCAGTATTTT. Amino acid sequence: CASSYKASTDTQYF.

The rearrangement links TRBV5-8 to TRBJ1-3, with a tentative D call TRBD1 (5 bases). The CDR3 is 14 residues long. V was pared by 4 bases and J by 3 bases, with 11 bases between. CDR1 is SGHTS and CDR2 is YDEGEE in the germline V gene. The CDR3 loop reads CASSGTFVGNTIYF. Written as DNA, the CDR3 is TGTGCCAGCAGCGGGACCTTTGTTGGAAACACCATATATTTT.

The CDR3: CASGDSYTGELFF. Here the CDR3 DNA reads TGCGCCAGCGGAGACTCGTACACCGGGGAGCTGTTTTTT. The V call is TRBV5-1, the J call TRBJ2-2; the D is unclear. V lost 7 bases to trimming and J lost 3 bases, with 10 bases between them. The CDR3 is 13 amino acids. Germline V gives CDR1 SGHRS, CDR2 YFSETQ.

This clone was detected only once. The V call is TRBV5-1, the J call TRBJ2-1; 8 positions agree with TRBD2. Germline lookup yields CDR1 SGHRS and CDR2 YFSETQ. V shed 0 bases, J shed 3 bases, and the junction held 5 bases outside the gene matches. The CDR3 is made up of 16 amino acids. CDR3 nucleotides: TGCGCCAGCAGCTTGGCGCAGGGACTAGGCTACAATGAGCAGTTCTTC. It specifies CASSLAQGLGYNEQFF.

This chain connects TRBV4-1 to TRBJ2-4; TRBD1 matches 11 bases. V was pared by 2 bases and J by 3 bases, with 6 bases of the junction left unmatched. The germline gives CDR1 MGHRA, CDR2 YSYEKL. The length of the CDR3 is 17 residues. Here the CDR3 DNA reads TGCGCCAGCAGCCAAAGAGTGGGACAGGGGGGCAAAAACATTCAGTACTTC. Its protein product is CASSQRVGQGGKNIQYF.

V is TRBV28 and J is TRBJ1-1, with a tentative D call TRBD1 (5 bases). The V gene's germline CDR1 is MDHEN and CDR2 SYDVKM. V lost 5 bases and J 11 bases, leaving 18 bases between the germline ends. The CDR3 covers 13 residues. CDR3 sequence: CASSLRGPTGAFF. CDR3 in DNA: TGTGCCAGCAGTCTAAGGGGACCAACCGGGGCTTTCTTT.

Concerning this clone itself: A much more abundant neighbour one base away suggests this may be a read error. The chain uses TRBV7-9 and TRBJ2-7; no clear D gene. Trimming cost V 0 bases and J 3 bases, with 9 bases left between them. This CDR3 is 14 amino acids long. Per germline, CDR1 SEHNR and CDR2 FQNEAQ (reference sequence). This chain's CDR3 is CASSLAGNYYEQYF. The CDR3 DNA reads as TGTGCCAGCAGCTTAGCGGGGAACTACTACGAGCAGTACTTC. The full variable domain, rest sourced from reference TRBV7-9 and TRBJ2-7, is DTGVSQNPRHKITKRGQNVTFRCDPISEHNRLYWYRQTLGQGPEFLTYFQNEAQLEKSRLLSDRFSAERPKGSFSTLEIQRTEQGDSAMYLCASSLAGNYYEQYFGPGTRLTVT.

This clone was found once. A far larger clone is just one base off, so this is likely a read error. This chain uses TRBV5-4 with TRBJ1-1; TRBD1 might be the D (5 bases). From germline, CDR1 is SGHNT and CDR2 YYREEE (reference sequence). Trimming stripped 4 bases from V and 1 base from J, with 14 bases between. The CDR3 spans 15 residues. The CDR3 reads CASSRMGTANTEAFF. The CDR3 nucleotides read TGTGCCAGCAGCCGAATGGGGACGGCGAACACTGAAGCTTTCTTT.

This clone is a singleton in its sample. The chain links TRBV5-4 to TRBJ1-4, with D perhaps TRBD1 (5 bases). CDR3 length equals 14 residues. Per the germline V gene, CDR1 is SGHNT and CDR2 is YYREEE (reference sequence). V was cut by 3 bases and J by 8 bases, with 14 bases left in between. The CDR3 is CASSSSGHREKLFF. DNA for the CDR3: TGTGCCAGCAGCTCTTCAGGGCACCGCGAAAAACTGTTTTTT.

This sequence joins TRBV18 and TRBJ1-1, with a weak D call TRBD1 (5 bases). The CDR3 is 16 residues long. Per germline, CDR1 KGHSH and CDR2 LQKENI. V was pared by 2 bases and J by 5 bases, with 18 bases between. The chain's CDR3 is CASSPSGAVGGTEAFF. CDR3 sequence (DNA): TGTGCCAGCTCACCATCTGGGGCGGTCGGGGGAACTGAAGCTTTCTTT.

The chain has TRBV13 and TRBJ1-2; no clear D gene. CDR3 length equals 18 residues. V gave up 2 bases and J gave up 0 bases, with 19 bases separating them. Germline values: CDR1 PRHDT, CDR2 FYEKMQ (reference sequence). The CDR3 DNA sequence: TGTGCCAGCAGCTTATATGTCGTGTCAGGTTCGACTAACTATGGCTACACCTTC. Its protein product is CASSLYVVSGSTNYGYTF.

This clone has just a few counts. The CDR3 nucleotides are TGTGCCAGCAGCTTAAGTTCGCAGGACAATCAGCCCCAGCATTTT. Translated, it gives CASSLSSQDNQPQHF. J is TRBJ1-5 and V is TRBV7-8, with unresolved D. This CDR3 is built from 15 residues. Germline CDR1 is SGHVS and CDR2 is FQNEAQ. The V end was cut by 2 bases, the J end by 3 bases, with 11 bases between.

The chain joins TRBV7-2 to TRBJ2-7; 7 positions match TRBD2. Germline V gene lookup returns CDR1 SGHTA and CDR2 FQGNSA. The J segment lost 2 bases and the V segment lost 3 bases, leaving 4 bases of the junction unmatched. The CDR3 sequence is 14 residues long. The CDR3 DNA sequence: TGTGCCAGCAGCTTTCCCGGGACTACCTACGAGCAGTACTTC. This codes for CASSFPGTTYEQYF.

V and J are TRBV5-4 and TRBJ2-4, with D possibly matching TRBD1 (7 bases). V lost 10 bases, J lost 3 bases, and 14 bases lay in between. CDR1 and CDR2 (germline): SGHNT, YYREEE (reference sequence). The CDR3 runs 13 residues. In DNA, the CDR3 is TGTGCCTATGGAGGGGGCGGCAAAAACATTCAGTACTTC. It encodes CAYGGGGKNIQYF.

J is TRBJ1-3 and V is TRBV4-2; no clear D. There are 13 residues in the CDR3. V lost 4 bases to trimming and J lost 15 bases, with 19 bases between them. Germline loops: CDR1 LGHNA, CDR2 YNFKEQ. The CDR3 reads CASSPQRESAKYF. DNA of the CDR3: TGTGCCAGCAGCCCCCAAAGGGAGTCGGCTAAATATTTT.

This clone was picked up one time. The V call is TRBV6-5, the J call TRBJ2-5; unclear D gene. Near its end, the DNA agrees better with TRBJ2-7, so the J call may be wrong. Germline V lookup: CDR1 MNHEY, CDR2 SVGAGI. This CDR3 is built from 13 residues. The CDR3 sequence is CASSESGPYEQYF. CDR3 DNA sequence: TGTGCCAGTAGTGAGTCTGGCCCCTACGAGCAGTACTTC.

This clone has a single count. The sample carries other DNA sequences with the same CDR3. The chain employs TRBV12-5 and TRBJ2-3; 7 nucleotides match TRBD1. Germline loops: CDR1 LGHNT, CDR2 FRNRAP. The CDR3 sequence is 15 residues long. Trimming at V came to 3 bases and at J to 3 bases, leaving 6 bases not matched to a gene. The CDR3 DNA sequence: TGTGCTAGTGGTTTAGGGGACAGCTCGACAGATACGCAGTATTTT. It yields the protein CASGLGDSSTDTQYF.

The rearrangement links TRBV4-3 to TRBJ2-2; D perhaps matches TRBD1 (5 bases). CDR1 LGHNA and CDR2 YSLEER come from the germline V gene. Trimming shortened V by 0 bases and J by 6 bases, and 14 bases separated the two germline ends. The length of the CDR3 is 16 residues. The CDR3 loop reads CASSQDMTDEAGELFF. The CDR3 DNA is TGCGCCAGCAGCCAAGATATGACAGACGAAGCCGGGGAGCTGTTTTTT.

The chain has TRBV28 and TRBJ1-5; perhaps TRBD1 as D (6 bases). The V end lost 5 bases, the J end lost 5 bases, and 13 bases lay between the germline ends. Looked up from germline, CDR1 is MDHEN and CDR2 is SYDVKM. The CDR3 is made up of 14 amino acids. The CDR3 coding sequence is TGTGCCAGCAGTCGAGGGGGGAAAGATCAGCCCCAGCATTTT. Amino acid sequence: CASSRGGKDQPQHF.

This sequence joins TRBV7-2 and TRBJ2-3, with 9 bases identical to TRBD2. From germline, CDR1 is SGHTA and CDR2 FQGNSA. Trimming took 2 bases from V and 8 from J; bases not matched to a gene: 5. The CDR3 totals 14 residues. The CDR3 region has the DNA TGTGCCAGCAGCTTACAGCGGGAGGTGGGTACGCAGTATTTT. It translates to CASSLQREVGTQYF.

The V and J genes are TRBV5-1 and TRBJ1-2, with D unclear. The V and J ends lost 4 bases and 1 base respectively, with 11 bases between them. In germline, CDR1 is SGHRS, CDR2 YFSETQ. The CDR3 contains 14 residues. The CDR3 DNA reads as TGCGCCAGCAGCCTTCTAAACCGTAACTATGGCTACACCTTC. Translated: CASSLLNRNYGYTF.

The V gene is TRBV28, the J gene TRBJ2-7; the match to TRBD2 covers 9 bases. Germline trimming cut 3 bases from V and 5 bases from J; bases unmatched to any gene: 8. CDR3 length: 15 residues. Germline CDR1 reads MDHEN; CDR2 reads SYDVKM. The CDR3 DNA reads as TGTGCCAGCAGTTTCCTTGGGACTAGCCTCCACGAGCAGTACTTC. As protein: CASSFLGTSLHEQYF.

With respect to this clone: Other DNA sequences in the same sample also yield this CDR3. V usage is TRBV5-1 and J usage is TRBJ1-5; 7 bases align to TRBD1. The CDR3 has 14 residues. Germline loops: CDR1 SGHRS, CDR2 YFSETQ. V shed 5 bases, J shed 2 bases, and the junction held 4 bases outside the gene matches. The CDR3 bases are TGCGCCAGCAGTTCCGGGACAGGCAATCAGCCCCAGCATTTT. Protein: CASSSGTGNQPQHF.